The 2 T cell receptor beta chains reported below all come from one sample, sequenced in a study of blood T cell repertoires in COVID-19. This table comes from immunoSEQ multiplex PCR, and its TCRdb copy is limited to in-frame clones, with some not included. Found here are 650,000 to 800,000 clones, 85% to 90% of them singletons; the top ten hold over 0.2%. The specimen was peripheral blood. The source of these receptors is a woman between 18 and 29 years old with acute or convalescent COVID-19.

For the CDR3, the DNA is TGCAGCGCAACAGGGGAGTTTGGAAACACCATATATTTT. It specifies CSATGEFGNTIYF. The V gene is TRBV29-1, the J gene TRBJ1-3; 7 bases agree with TRBD1. This CDR3 is built from 13 residues. The trim removed 7 bases at V and 3 bases at J, leaving 6 bases unmatched. Germline V gene lookup returns CDR1 SQVTM and CDR2 ANQGSEA.

J is TRBJ1-1 and V is TRBV28; maybe TRBD1 (5 bases). Germline-derived CDR1 and CDR2 are MDHEN and SYDVKM. The V end lost 2 bases, the J end lost 4 bases, and 11 bases lay between the germline ends. This CDR3 has 14 amino acids. CDR3: CASSLIRGATEAFF. In DNA form, the CDR3 reads TGTGCCAGCAGTTTAATCCGTGGGGCCACTGAAGCTTTCTTT.